This TCR beta chain was observed in a study of CD8+ T cells in alopecia areata. Study background: Treated patients were given oral tofacitinib, which was dosed at 5 to 10 mg twice daily. Tofacitinib therapy lasting 6 to 18 months was followed by 6 months off drug. Study outcomes and limitations: Lesional scalp displayed greater clonality than normal scalp, most notably in alopecia totalis/universalis.

cDNA prepared by RNA extraction and subsequent reverse transcription served as the template for sequencing. This table comes from immunoSEQ multiplex PCR, and its TCRdb copy is limited to in-frame clones, with some not included. The table includes more than 200,000 clones, under 70% detected once. Stated treatment: oral pan-JAK inhibitor, 5-10 mg twice daily. PBMCs were stained for CD3, CD4 and CD8, and CD4+ and CD8+ T cells were sorted. Losses at the gene ends were 5 bases for V and 4 bases for J; bases not matched to a gene: 8. Germline CDR1 SGHVS, CDR2 FQNEAQ. This CDR3 has 15 amino acids. Comments on this clone: The antigen is unknown.

This material consisted of CD4+ T cells sorted from blood, taken at week 4, from a patient treated with tofacitinib. The chain joins TRBV7-8 to TRBJ2-3; 8 bases align to TRBD1. The TCR comes from a human donor with alopecia areata. CDR3: CASSQDRARADTQYF. CDR3 nucleotide sequence: TGTGCCAGCAGCCAGGACAGGGCTCGGGCAGATACGCAGTATTTT.